One TCR beta chain is described in this entry. Germline lookup yields CDR1 MNHEY and CDR2 SVGEGT. Trimming removed 2 bases from V and 1 base from J, with 14 bases in between. The CDR3 contains 16 residues. The data were taken from a study of control samples from healthy donors and cancer patients. Clones were read by immunoSEQ multiplex PCR, and TCRdb kept only the in-frame ones, dropping some. This sample yields 180,000 or so clones, of which about 93% are seen a single time; over 4% belongs to the top ten. The sequenced material came from blood. This sequence originates from an older woman in good health. The V and J genes are TRBV6-2 or TRBV6-3 and TRBJ1-2, with D tentatively TRBD1 (5 bases). CDR3 in amino acids: CASSYPTATLNYGYTF. CDR3 in DNA: TGTGCCAGCAGTTACCCGACAGCCACACTTAACTATGGCTACACCTTC.